This T cell receptor beta chain was documented in a study of blood T cell repertoires in COVID-19. Study-wide background: Sites in the United States, Italy and Spain provided acute and convalescent COVID-19 samples. The cDNA or gDNA used as material had been derived from T cells, B-cell-depleted T cells, or PBMCs.

Trimming cost V 3 bases and J 6 bases; bases outside gene matches: 9. The CDR3 runs to 16 residues. Per the germline V gene, CDR1 is LGHDT and CDR2 is YNNKEL (reference sequence). In the authors' workflow: Reference gene primer amplification gave estimated nucleated cell counts. Method: immunoSEQ multiplex PCR; TCRdb's copy keeps in-frame clones and lacks some. V and J calls and clone size follow that table, whereas D and trimming were derived from the DNA. The table records some 180,000 clones, 83% of them present only once. The rearrangement joins TRBV3-1 (or the pseudogene TRBV3-2) to TRBJ1-4; the match to TRBD1 covers 8 bases. Sequencing was performed on peripheral blood. This receptor was taken from an elderly woman with acute or convalescent COVID-19. In DNA, the CDR3 is TGTGCCAGCAGCCAGCAGACAGGGGTAAAGGATGAAAAACTGTTTTTT. Protein sequence: CASSQQTGVKDEKLFF.